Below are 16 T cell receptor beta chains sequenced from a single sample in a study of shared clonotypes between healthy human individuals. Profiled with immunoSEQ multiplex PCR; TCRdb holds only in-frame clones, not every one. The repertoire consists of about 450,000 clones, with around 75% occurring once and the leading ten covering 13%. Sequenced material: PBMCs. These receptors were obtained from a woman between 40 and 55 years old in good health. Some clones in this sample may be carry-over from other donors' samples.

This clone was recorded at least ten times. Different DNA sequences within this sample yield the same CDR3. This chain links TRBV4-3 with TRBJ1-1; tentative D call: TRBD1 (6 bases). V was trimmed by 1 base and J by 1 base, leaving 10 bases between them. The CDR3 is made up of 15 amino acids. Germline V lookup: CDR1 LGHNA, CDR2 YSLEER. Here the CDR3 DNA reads TGCGCCAGCAGCCAAGGGAGACAGGAGAACACTGAAGCTTTCTTT. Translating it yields CASSQGRQENTEAFF.

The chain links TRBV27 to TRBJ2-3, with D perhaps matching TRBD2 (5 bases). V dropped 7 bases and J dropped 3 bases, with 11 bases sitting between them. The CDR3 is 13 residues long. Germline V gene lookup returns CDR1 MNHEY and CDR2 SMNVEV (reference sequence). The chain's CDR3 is CASMVPGTDTQYF. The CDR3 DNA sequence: TGTGCCAGCATGGTCCCGGGGACAGATACGCAGTATTTT.

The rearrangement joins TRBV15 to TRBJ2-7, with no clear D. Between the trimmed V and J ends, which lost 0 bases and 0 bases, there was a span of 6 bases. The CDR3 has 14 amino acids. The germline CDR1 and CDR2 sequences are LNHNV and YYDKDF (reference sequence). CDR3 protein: CATSRDFGSYEQYF. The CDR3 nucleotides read TGTGCCACCAGCAGAGATTTCGGCTCCTACGAGCAGTACTTC.

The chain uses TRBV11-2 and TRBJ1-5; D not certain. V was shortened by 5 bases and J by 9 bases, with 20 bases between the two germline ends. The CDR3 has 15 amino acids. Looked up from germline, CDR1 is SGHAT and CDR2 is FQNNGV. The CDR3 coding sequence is TGTGCCAGCAGCCCGAATAACAGCCCAATGGGGCCCCAGCATTTT. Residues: CASSPNNSPMGPQHF.

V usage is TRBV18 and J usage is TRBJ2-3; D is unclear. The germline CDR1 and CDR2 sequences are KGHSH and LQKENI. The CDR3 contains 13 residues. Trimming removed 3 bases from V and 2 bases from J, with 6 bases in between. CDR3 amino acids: CASSPGTTDTQYF. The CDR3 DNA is TGTGCCAGCTCACCTGGAACCACAGATACGCAGTATTTT. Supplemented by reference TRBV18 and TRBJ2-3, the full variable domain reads NAGVMQNPRHLVRRRGQEARLRCSPMKGHSHVYWYRQLPEEGLKFMVYLQKENIIDESGMPKERFSAEFPKEGPSILRIQQVVRGDSAAYFCASSPGTTDTQYFGPGTRLTVL.

DNA of the CDR3: TGTGCCAGTAGTATTTGGCGGGAGGACGCAGATACGCAGTATTTT. It encodes CASSIWREDADTQYF. The chain carries TRBV19 and TRBJ2-3; 8 nucleotides agree with TRBD2. V dropped 3 bases and J dropped 4; count of bases not matched to a gene: 6. The CDR3 is made up of 15 amino acids. Germline CDR1 is LNHDA and CDR2 is SQIVND (reference sequence).

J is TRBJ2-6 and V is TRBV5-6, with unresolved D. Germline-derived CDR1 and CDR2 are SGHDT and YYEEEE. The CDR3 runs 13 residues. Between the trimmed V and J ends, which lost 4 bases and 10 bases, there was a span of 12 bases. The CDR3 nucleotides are TGTGCCAGCAGCCCACTTAATGGGAACGTCCTGACTTTC. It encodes CASSPLNGNVLTF.

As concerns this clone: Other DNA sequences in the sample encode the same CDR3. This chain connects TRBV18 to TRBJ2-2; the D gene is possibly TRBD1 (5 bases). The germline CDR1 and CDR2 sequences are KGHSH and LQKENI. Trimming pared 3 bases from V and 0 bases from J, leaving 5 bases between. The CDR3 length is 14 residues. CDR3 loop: CASSPGPNTGELFF. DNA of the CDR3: TGTGCCAGCTCACCGGGGCCGAACACCGGGGAGCTGTTTTTT.

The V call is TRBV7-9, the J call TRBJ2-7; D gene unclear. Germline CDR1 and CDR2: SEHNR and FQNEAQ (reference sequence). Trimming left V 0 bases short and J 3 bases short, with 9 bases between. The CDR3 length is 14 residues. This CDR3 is CASSLARTGYEQYF. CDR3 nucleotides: TGTGCCAGCAGCTTAGCGCGAACGGGCTACGAGCAGTACTTC.

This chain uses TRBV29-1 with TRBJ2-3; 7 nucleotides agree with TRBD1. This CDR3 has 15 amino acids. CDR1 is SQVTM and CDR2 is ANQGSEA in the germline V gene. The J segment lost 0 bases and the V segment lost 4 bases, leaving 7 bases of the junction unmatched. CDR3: CSVVRTGGSTDTQYF. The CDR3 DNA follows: TGCAGCGTTGTTAGGACAGGCGGGAGCACAGATACGCAGTATTTT.

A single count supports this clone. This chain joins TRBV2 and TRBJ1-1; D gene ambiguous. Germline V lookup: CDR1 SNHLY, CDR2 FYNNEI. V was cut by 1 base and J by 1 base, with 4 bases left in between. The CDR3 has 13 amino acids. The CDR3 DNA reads TGTGCCAGCAGTGAAGAGGGGAACACTGAAGCTTTCTTT. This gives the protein CASSEEGNTEAFF. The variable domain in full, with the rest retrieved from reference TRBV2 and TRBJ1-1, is EPEVTQTPSHQVTQMGQEVILRCVPISNHLYFYWYRQILGQKVEFLVSFYNNEISEKSEIFDDQFSVERPDGSNFTLKIRSTKLEDSAMYFCASSEEGNTEAFFGQGTRLTVV.

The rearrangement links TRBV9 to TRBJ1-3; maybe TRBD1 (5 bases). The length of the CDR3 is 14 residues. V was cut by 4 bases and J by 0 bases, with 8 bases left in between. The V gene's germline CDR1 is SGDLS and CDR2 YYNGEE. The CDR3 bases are TGTGCCAGCAGCATAGACAGCTCTGGAAACACCATATATTTT. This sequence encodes CASSIDSSGNTIYF.

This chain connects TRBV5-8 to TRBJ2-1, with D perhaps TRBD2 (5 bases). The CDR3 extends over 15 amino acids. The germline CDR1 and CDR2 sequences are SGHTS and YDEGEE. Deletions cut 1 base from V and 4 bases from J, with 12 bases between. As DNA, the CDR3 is TGTGCCAGCAGCTTGATAGGGAGAGGGTACAATGAGCAGTTCTTC. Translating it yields CASSLIGRGYNEQFF.

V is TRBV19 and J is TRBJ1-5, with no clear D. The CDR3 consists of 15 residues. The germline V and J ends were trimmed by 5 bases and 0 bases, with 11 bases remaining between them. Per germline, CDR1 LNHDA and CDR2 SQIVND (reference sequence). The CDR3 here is CASSWSHYSNQPQHF. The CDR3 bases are TGTGCCAGTAGTTGGTCGCACTATAGCAATCAGCCCCAGCATTTT.

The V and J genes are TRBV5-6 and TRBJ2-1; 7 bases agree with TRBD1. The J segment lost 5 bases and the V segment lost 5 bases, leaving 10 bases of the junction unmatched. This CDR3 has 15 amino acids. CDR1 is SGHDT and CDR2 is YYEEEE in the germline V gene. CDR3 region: CASRTRDRLNNEQFF. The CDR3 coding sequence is TGTGCCAGCAGGACCCGGGACAGACTTAACAATGAGCAGTTCTTC.

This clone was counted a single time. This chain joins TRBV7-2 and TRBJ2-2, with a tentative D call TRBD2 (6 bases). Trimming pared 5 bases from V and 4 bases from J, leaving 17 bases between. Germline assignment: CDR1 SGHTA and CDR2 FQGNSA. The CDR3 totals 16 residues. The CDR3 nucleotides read TGTGCCAGCAGCCCTCCGGGACTCTCGATCACCGGGGAGCTGTTTTTT. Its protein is CASSPPGLSITGELFF. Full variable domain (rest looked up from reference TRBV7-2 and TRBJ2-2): GAGVSQSPSNKVTEKGKDVELRCDPISGHTALYWYRQSLGQGLEFLIYFQGNSAPDKSGLPSDRFSAERTGGSVSTLTIQRTQQEDSAVYLCASSPPGLSITGELFFGEGSRLTVL.